The 32 T cell receptor beta chains in this list originate from one sample, sequenced in a study of neurological immune-mediated disorders. TCRdb called the 5' RACE reads again in MiXCR, with one record for every CDR3 protein. The sample lists roughly 50,000 distinct CDR3 sequences, more than 20% occurring once. Sequenced: PBMCs. The receptors shown here come from an older woman in good health.

This clonotype occurred many times. J is TRBJ2-7 and V is TRBV3-1, with 13 nucleotides matching TRBD2. The CDR3 is made up of 18 amino acids. Germline loops: CDR1 LGHDT, CDR2 YNNKEL (reference sequence). The J segment lost 3 bases and the V segment lost 2 bases, leaving 10 bases of the junction unmatched. The CDR3 here is CASSQYRLAGGRYYEQYF. CDR3 nucleotide sequence: TGTGCCAGCAGCCAATATCGACTAGCGGGAGGTCGGTACTACGAGCAGTACTTC.

This clonotype was detected ten times or more. V is TRBV5-1 and J is TRBJ1-4; D gene unclear. Germline V gene data show CDR1 as SGHRS and CDR2 as YFSETQ. V lost 5 bases and J lost 0, with 8 bases in between. The CDR3 length is 14 residues. DNA for the CDR3: TGCGCCAGCAGGGGCACCGCAACTAATGAAAAACTGTTTTTT. It translates to CASRGTATNEKLFF.

This clonotype was detected many times. This sequence joins TRBV20-1 and TRBJ2-2; 10 nucleotides agree with TRBD1. The CDR3 is made up of 17 amino acids. V was pared by 0 bases and J by 1 base, with 5 bases of the junction left unmatched. Germline V gives CDR1 DFQATT, CDR2 SNEGSKA (reference sequence). DNA of the CDR3: TGCAGTGCTAGAGATCCTGGACAGGGGGGGAACACCGGGGAGCTGTTTTTT. It specifies CSARDPGQGGNTGELFF.

The table lists this clonotype with many counts. The chain recombines TRBV6-6 with TRBJ1-6; 8 nucleotides line up with TRBD1. Trimming cost V 6 bases and J 10 bases; bases outside gene matches: 5. CDR1 MNHNY and CDR2 SVGAGI come from the germline V gene (reference sequence). The CDR3 totals 13 residues. The CDR3 sequence: CASRPRGRSPLHF. CDR3 sequence (DNA): TGTGCCAGCAGGCCCAGGGGGCGATCACCCCTCCACTTT.

This clonotype occurred many times. The rearrangement uses TRBV5-1 and TRBJ1-1; tentatively, D is TRBD1 (5 bases). Germline CDR1 SGHRS, CDR2 YFSETQ. With 1 base removed from V and 8 bases from J, the gap between germline ends came to 12 bases. The CDR3 has 13 amino acids. CDR3 in DNA: TGCGCCAGCAGCTTGACGGTGCCAGGGGAAGCTTTCTTT. Residues: CASSLTVPGEAFF.

This chain connects TRBV2 to TRBJ2-2; D possibly corresponds to TRBD2 (5 bases). The germline V gene has CDR1 SNHLY and CDR2 FYNNEI. The CDR3 consists of 14 residues. V lost 10 bases to trimming and J lost 5 bases, with 17 bases between them. The CDR3 spells CATGRAGETGELFF. CDR3 sequence (DNA): TGTGCCACCGGAAGGGCTGGGGAGACCGGGGAGCTGTTTTTT.

Ten or more counts support this clonotype. The chain combines TRBV7-2 with TRBJ2-1; D is perhaps TRBD1 (6 bases). This CDR3 has 13 amino acids. The V gene lost 3 bases and the J gene lost 5 bases, with 8 bases spanning the gap. Germline V lookup: CDR1 SGHTA, CDR2 FQGNSA. The CDR3, as DNA: TGTGCCAGCAGCTTGAACAGGGACAATGAGCAGTTCTTC. Translating gives CASSLNRDNEQFF.

Points on this clonotype: Its ends do not fully match the called genes, so a read error is possible. The V call is TRBV5-6, the J call TRBJ2-1, with D perhaps being TRBD1 or TRBD2 (5 bases each). Germline assignment: CDR1 SGHDT and CDR2 YYEEEE. This CDR3 is 16 amino acids long. The CDR3 DNA is TGTGCCAGCAACTTGGTGAGCTCGTATATGGGGGATGAGCAGTTCTTC. It yields the protein CASNLVSSYMGDEQFF.

This clonotype showed up many times. The chain is built from TRBV7-2 and TRBJ1-5; D call uncertain. This CDR3 comprises 14 residues. V was pared by 6 bases and J by 6 bases, with 15 bases between. CDR1 SGHTA and CDR2 FQGNSA come from the germline V gene. Here the CDR3 reads CASRPLGFGQPQHF. The CDR3 DNA reads TGTGCCAGCAGGCCCCTTGGGTTCGGTCAGCCCCAGCATTTT.

This clonotype was seen only a few times. Since a much larger clone is just one base distant, this may be a read error. The gene calls are TRBV20-1 and TRBJ2-3; D uncertain. CDR3 length: 17 residues. Trimming removed 0 bases at V and 2 bases at J, with 18 bases between. Germline loops: CDR1 DFQATT, CDR2 SNEGSKA (reference sequence). CDR3 sequence (DNA): TGCAGTGCTAGAGATCCCATACTCTGTACTCCCACAGATACGCAGTATTTT. It yields the protein CSARDPILCTPTDTQYF.

This clonotype was counted ten times or more. The rearrangement links TRBV28 to TRBJ1-5; perhaps TRBD1 as D (6 bases). The CDR3 length is 14 residues. Trimming cost V 5 bases and J 4 bases, with 12 bases left between them. From germline, CDR1 is MDHEN and CDR2 SYDVKM. DNA of the CDR3: TGTGCCAGCAGTCAGGGGCAACCTAATCAGCCCCAGCATTTT. This translates into CASSQGQPNQPQHF.

About this clonotype: A read error may account for a junction end that differs from germline. The rearrangement links TRBV5-6 to TRBJ2-2; TRBD2 matches 13 bases. CDR3 length: 16 residues. The germline V gene has CDR1 SGHDT and CDR2 YYEEEE. CDR3 coding DNA: TGTGCCAGCAGCTTGGTGACTAGCGGGGGGACCGGGGATCTGTTTTTT. Amino acid sequence: CASSLVTSGGTGDLFF.

V and J are TRBV6-2 or TRBV6-3 and TRBJ2-1; the D gene is possibly TRBD1 (7 bases). The V end was cut by 2 bases, the J end by 6 bases, with 11 bases between. CDR3 size: 14 residues. Germline V lookup: CDR1 MNHEY, CDR2 SVGEGT. As DNA, the CDR3 is TGTGCCAGCAGTTACGGCAGGGGGGCCAATGAGCAGTTCTTC. It codes for CASSYGRGANEQFF.

At least ten counts were recorded for this clonotype. The chain recombines TRBV7-3 with TRBJ1-5, with D unresolved. V lost 5 bases and J 6 bases, leaving 11 bases between the germline ends. There are 13 residues in the CDR3. Germline-derived CDR1 and CDR2 are SGHTA and FQGTGA. CDR3 sequence reads: CASSEVSGQPQHF. Written as DNA, the CDR3 is TGTGCCAGCAGCGAGGTCTCCGGTCAGCCCCAGCATTTT.

The J gene is TRBJ1-2, the V gene TRBV4-2, with D perhaps TRBD1 (6 bases). The CDR3 loop spans 15 amino acids. Between the trimmed V and J ends, which lost 4 bases and 0 bases, there was a span of 12 bases. CDR1 and CDR2 from the germline V gene are LGHNA and YNFKEQ. CDR3 nucleotide sequence: TGTGCCAGCAGCCGTCCAGGGGAAACTAACTATGGCTACACCTTC. Translating it yields CASSRPGETNYGYTF.

This clonotype was detected many times. This chain joins TRBV5-1 and TRBJ2-5; D not resolved. From germline, CDR1 is SGHRS and CDR2 YFSETQ. This CDR3 has 13 residues. Trimming left V 0 bases short and J 7 bases short, with 10 bases between. The CDR3: CASSLGSERTQYF. As DNA, the CDR3 is TGCGCCAGCAGCTTGGGATCTGAGAGGACCCAGTACTTC. The entire variable domain, with the rest obtained from reference TRBV5-1 and TRBJ2-5, is as follows: KAGVTQTPRYLIKTRGQQVTLSCSPISGHRSVSWYQQTPGQGLQFLFEYFSETQRNKGNFPGRFSGRQFSNSRSEMNVSTLELGDSALYLCASSLGSERTQYFGPGTRLLVL.

This clonotype showed up many times. The rearrangement joins TRBV29-1 to TRBJ2-7; 7 bases align to TRBD1. The CDR3 runs to 14 residues. CDR1 and CDR2 (germline): SQVTM, ANQGSEA. Trimming took 5 bases from V and 6 from J; bases not matched to a gene: 13. CDR3 loop: CSVFGQASYVEQYF. The CDR3 nucleotides read TGCAGCGTTTTCGGACAGGCAAGCTACGTCGAGCAGTACTTC.

This clonotype was detected many times. The chain links TRBV20-1 to TRBJ2-1; TRBD2 agrees at 7 bases. The ends lost 0 bases at V and 4 bases at J; junction bases unmatched: 3. The CDR3 consists of 14 residues. Per germline, CDR1 DFQATT and CDR2 SNEGSKA (reference sequence). CDR3: CSARDSSGYNEQFF. The CDR3 DNA follows: TGCAGTGCTAGAGATTCTAGCGGATACAATGAGCAGTTCTTC.

The V call is TRBV7-9, the J call TRBJ2-1; a weak D match, TRBD2 (5 bases). The V end was cut by 4 bases, the J end by 6 bases, with 13 bases between. This CDR3 comprises 14 residues. Per germline, CDR1 SEHNR and CDR2 FQNEAQ (reference sequence). The CDR3 protein is CASSSLGGLNEQFF. The CDR3 bases are TGTGCCAGCAGCTCCCTAGGAGGCCTCAATGAGCAGTTCTTC.

This chain's CDR3 is CATSREAQGRNGYTF. CDR3 bases: TGTGCCACCAGCAGAGAAGCACAGGGTAGGAATGGCTACACCTTC. The rearrangement uses TRBV15 and TRBJ1-2; the D gene is possibly TRBD1 (6 bases). This CDR3 is built from 15 residues. Germline V gives CDR1 LNHNV, CDR2 YYDKDF (reference sequence). The V end lost 0 bases, the J end lost 6 bases, and 14 bases lay between the germline ends. The variable domain in full, with the rest retrieved from reference TRBV15 and TRBJ1-2, is DAMVIQNPRYQVTQFGKPVTLSCSQTLNHNVMYWYQQKSSQAPKLLFHYYDKDFNNEADTPDNFQSRRPNTSFCFLDIRSPGLGDTAMYLCATSREAQGRNGYTFGSGTRLTVV.

The chain uses TRBV28 and TRBJ2-2; maybe TRBD2 (5 bases). Per germline, CDR1 MDHEN and CDR2 SYDVKM. Trimming pared 0 bases from V and 4 bases from J, leaving 9 bases between. The CDR3 is made up of 15 amino acids. The CDR3 nucleotides read TGTGCCAGCAGTTTATGGGAGGCCGGCACCGGGGAGCTGTTTTTT. It specifies CASSLWEAGTGELFF.

This clonotype appeared many times. The chain links TRBV5-1 to TRBJ2-7; D ambiguous. CDR1 is SGHRS, CDR2 YFSETQ, per germline. V was clipped by 7 bases and J by 0 bases, with 14 bases between them. The CDR3 has 14 amino acids. The CDR3 loop reads CASGSGRRSYEQYF. CDR3 DNA: TGCGCCAGCGGATCAGGACGGCGCTCCTACGAGCAGTACTTC.

V gene TRBV11-3 combines with J gene TRBJ2-5; either TRBD1 or TRBD2 may fit D (5 bases each). Germline V gene sequence: CDR1 SGHNT, CDR2 YENEEA. Trimming shortened V by 3 bases and J by 1 base, and 15 bases separated the two germline ends. This CDR3 has 16 residues. CDR3 nucleotides: TGTGCCAGCAGCTTGGGGCAGGCTAGCACCCAAGAGACCCAGTACTTC. Residues: CASSLGQASTQETQYF.

This clonotype showed up many times. The rearrangement uses TRBV6-6 and TRBJ1-1; TRBD1 aligns across 7 bases. CDR1 and CDR2 from the germline V gene are MNHNY and SVGAGI (reference sequence). Germline trimming cut 5 bases from V and 3 bases from J; bases unmatched to any gene: 6. The CDR3 spans 14 residues. CDR3 sequence reads: CASSDPTGHTEAFF. The DNA for the CDR3 is TGTGCCAGCAGTGACCCGACAGGGCACACTGAAGCTTTCTTT.

This clonotype occurred many times. The V call is TRBV20-1, the J call TRBJ2-1; tentatively, D is TRBD1 (8 bases). Looked up from germline, CDR1 is DFQATT and CDR2 is SNEGSKA (reference sequence). The CDR3 runs to 15 residues. V shed 3 bases and J shed 5 bases, with 17 bases lying between them. CDR3 region: CSARPRQGRDNEQFF. CDR3 coding DNA: TGCAGTGCTAGGCCCAGACAGGGGAGGGACAATGAGCAGTTCTTC.

This clonotype was counted ten times or more. CDR3 loop: CASSLSLRVGIEAFF. CDR3 sequence (DNA): TGTGCCAGCAGTTTGTCACTCAGGGTCGGGATTGAAGCTTTCTTT. The gene calls are TRBV28 and TRBJ1-1, with a possible D match to TRBD1 (5 bases). Looked up from germline, CDR1 is MDHEN and CDR2 is SYDVKM. The V end lost 3 bases, the J end lost 7 bases, and 18 bases lay between the germline ends. This CDR3 has 15 amino acids.

This clonotype showed up many times. The chain links TRBV7-2 to TRBJ2-1, with 9 bases that match TRBD2. Germline loops: CDR1 SGHTA, CDR2 FQGNSA. The junction had 8 bases not matched to a gene; V was cut back by 1 base and J by 7 bases. This CDR3 contains 16 residues. CDR3 region: CASSLEIAGGRNEQFF. DNA for the CDR3: TGTGCCAGCAGCTTAGAGATTGCGGGAGGGCGGAATGAGCAGTTCTTC.

To note about this clonotype: Given the absence of the conserved phenylalanine or tryptophan at the CDR3 end, a read error is likely. V and J are TRBV28 and TRBJ2-2; 14 bases are a match to TRBD2. Looked up from germline, CDR1 is MDHEN and CDR2 is SYDVKM. The CDR3 is made up of 21 amino acids. Trimming at V came to 2 bases and at J to 4 bases, leaving 15 bases not matched to a gene. The CDR3 sequence is CASSLPGPGLAGEGVTGELFS. The CDR3 DNA reads TGTGCCAGCAGTTTACCCGGACCGGGACTAGCGGGAGAAGGGGTCACCGGGGAGCTGTTTTCT.

The genes are TRBV7-2 and TRBJ1-6; 7 bases line up with TRBD1. The CDR3 covers 14 residues. CDR1 and CDR2 (germline): SGHTA, FQGNSA. Trimming cost V 4 bases and J 7 bases; bases outside gene matches: 4. This chain's CDR3 is CASSWGGGNSPLHF. The CDR3 nucleotides read TGTGCCAGCAGCTGGGGAGGGGGCAATTCACCCCTCCACTTT.

This clonotype was seen repeatedly, ten times or more. The chain combines TRBV20-1 with TRBJ1-2; 8 nucleotides line up with TRBD1. V lost 3 bases to trimming and J lost 5 bases; unmatched junction nucleotides: 8. The CDR3 spans 14 residues. The V gene's germline CDR1 is DFQATT and CDR2 SNEGSKA (reference sequence). Here the CDR3 reads CSASLERTGYGYTF. CDR3 nucleotides: TGCAGTGCTAGCCTCGAGCGGACAGGGTATGGCTACACCTTC.

The CDR3 nucleotides are TGTGCCAGCTCACCCCCGGCTGGGACGGGCAAAAACATTCAGTACTTC. Translating it yields CASSPPAGTGKNIQYF. The gene calls are TRBV18 and TRBJ2-4; D tentatively fits TRBD1 or TRBD2 (5 bases each). Trimming left V 3 bases short and J 3 bases short, with 15 bases between. The length of the CDR3 is 16 residues. From germline, CDR1 is KGHSH and CDR2 LQKENI.

V is TRBV5-1 and J is TRBJ2-2; either TRBD1 or TRBD2 may supply D (6 bases each). There are 16 residues in the CDR3. V shed 0 bases and J shed 6 bases, with 15 bases lying between them. In germline, CDR1 is SGHRS, CDR2 YFSETQ. CDR3 region: CASSLAVGGGPGELFF. CDR3 DNA: TGCGCCAGCAGCTTGGCCGTAGGGGGAGGACCCGGGGAGCTGTTTTTT. Looking up the rest from reference TRBV5-1 and TRBJ2-2 gives the full variable domain: KAGVTQTPRYLIKTRGQQVTLSCSPISGHRSVSWYQQTPGQGLQFLFEYFSETQRNKGNFPGRFSGRQFSNSRSEMNVSTLELGDSALYLCASSLAVGGGPGELFFGEGSRLTVL.